Listed below are T cell receptor beta chains from one sample, sequenced in a study of OX40 agonist ivuxolimab in advanced cancers. Measured with immunoSEQ multiplex PCR; TCRdb has only the in-frame clones, and not every one. Among roughly 60,000 clones, about 89% were seen once, and the ten largest hold approximately 0.8%. Source: CD4+ or CD8+ T cells sorted from blood, taken in a trial of the OX40 agonist ivuxolimab. Every receptor here comes from an adult with an advanced solid tumor such as melanoma, head and neck, liver or kidney cancer. CDR3s include the opening cysteine and the closing phenylalanine or tryptophan. The order of the fields is V gene, D gene, clone size, J gene, CDR3 protein, CDR3 DNA. The D gene is left open where the match is weak. Size values are once, few and many counts, or a class for expanded clones, and some rows have none.

TRBV7-9	NA	NA	TRBJ1-2	CASSLETPGRYGYTF	TGTGCCAGCAGCTTAGAAACCCCCGGTCGCTATGGCTACACCTTC
TRBV15	NA	NA	TRBJ1-1	CATSRAGFRNTEAFF	TGTGCCACCAGCAGGGCAGGGTTCCGGAACACTGAAGCTTTCTTT
TRBV7-8	TRBD1	NA	TRBJ1-6	CASSFDRGLSPLHF	TGTGCCAGCAGCTTCGACAGGGGGCTTTCACCCCTCCACTTT
TRBV21-1	NA	NA	TRBJ1-2	CASSKPKPGQWSRGNYGYTF	TGTGCCAGCAGCAAACCTAAACCGGGACAGTGGTCGAGAGGGAACTATGGCTACACCTTC
TRBV5-1	TRBD1	NA	TRBJ1-4	CASSLGTWDRGKLFF	TGCGCCAGCAGCTTGGGAACATGGGACAGGGGAAAACTGTTTTTT
TRBV2	NA	NA	TRBJ1-5	CASSQQGRSNQPQHF	TGTGCCAGCAGTCAGCAGGGGCGTAGCAATCAGCCCCAGCATTTT
TRBV20-1	NA	NA	TRBJ2-7	CSARGDDEQYF	TGCAGTGCTAGAGGGGACGACGAGCAGTACTTC
TRBV30	NA	NA	TRBJ1-1	CAWSVPGHLTEAFF	TGTGCCTGGAGCGTCCCGGGACACCTCACTGAAGCTTTCTTT
TRBV9	TRBD2	few	TRBJ2-5	CASSGGFFSGGQTQYF	TGTGCCAGCAGCGGGGGTTTTTTTAGCGGGGGACAGACCCAGTACTTC
TRBV6-1	TRBD1	NA	TRBJ1-5	CASSRTGTGNQPQHF	TGTGCCAGCAGTCGGACAGGGACGGGGAATCAGCCCCAGCATTTT
TRBV7-6	NA	NA	TRBJ1-5	CASSASRGQPQHF	TGTGCCAGCAGCGCCAGCAGGGGACAGCCCCAGCATTTT
TRBV19	NA	NA	TRBJ2-3	CASSPDLSTDTQYF	TGTGCCAGTAGTCCAGACCTGAGCACAGATACGCAGTATTTT
TRBV4-1	TRBD1	once	TRBJ1-2	CASSQGGGQNYGYTF	TGCGCCAGCAGCCAAGGAGGGGGACAGAACTATGGCTACACCTTC
TRBV7-2	NA	NA	TRBJ2-5	CASSLSRGQETQYF	TGTGCCAGCAGCTTAAGCCGGGGCCAAGAGACCCAGTACTTC
TRBV19	TRBD2	NA	TRBJ2-3	CASSIDPSGGTDTQYF	TGTGCCAGTAGTATAGATCCTAGCGGGGGCACAGATACGCAGTATTTT
TRBV11-2	TRBD1	NA	TRBJ1-2	CASSMNRGGKIYGYTF	TGTGCCAGCAGCATGAACAGGGGTGGAAAGATCTATGGCTACACCTTC
TRBV28	NA	NA	TRBJ1-5	CASSLSGGAGARQPQHF	TGTGCCAGCAGTTTATCGGGCGGGGCAGGGGCAAGGCAGCCCCAGCATTTT
TRBV18	NA	once	TRBJ2-1	CASSPQEGAVDEQFF	TGTGCCAGCTCACCCCAGGAGGGGGCTGTAGATGAGCAGTTCTTC
TRBV10-1	TRBD2	NA	TRBJ2-1	CASSVGGGLAGVLFF	TGCGCCAGCAGTGTCGGGGGAGGACTAGCGGGAGTTCTGTTCTTC
TRBV25-1	NA	NA	TRBJ1-1	CASTDVTEAFF	TGTGCCAGCACGGATGTAACTGAAGCTTTCTTT
TRBV6-1	NA	NA	TRBJ2-7	CASSSPGGIYEQYF	TGTGCCAGCAGTTCCCCAGGGGGGATCTACGAGCAGTACTTC
TRBV9	TRBD1	NA	TRBJ2-3	CASSGYQTGTGADTQYF	TGTGCCAGCAGCGGATACCAAACCGGGACAGGGGCAGATACGCAGTATTTT
TRBV6-1	TRBD1	NA	TRBJ1-1	CASIRRGRPFF	TGTGCCAGCATTCGCAGGGGGCGGCCTTTCTTT
TRBV5-1	NA	NA	TRBJ2-3	CASSLGNIVTDTQYF	TGCGCCAGCAGCTTGGGCAATATCGTCACAGATACGCAGTATTTT
TRBV2	TRBD2	NA	TRBJ2-2	CASRLAVLTWDTGELFF	TGTGCCAGCAGACTAGCGGTTCTCACATGGGACACCGGGGAGCTGTTTTTT
TRBV29-1	NA	NA	TRBJ1-6	CSVAQGTNSPLHF	TGCAGCGTTGCCCAGGGGACAAATTCACCCCTCCACTTT
TRBV7-2	NA	NA	TRBJ1-2	CASSSSRTGYTF	TGTGCCAGCAGCTCTTCTCGTACTGGCTACACCTTC
TRBV10-1	TRBD1	NA	TRBJ2-7	CASSDRQGSYEQYF	TGCGCCAGCAGTGACCGACAGGGATCCTACGAGCAGTACTTC
TRBV6-6	TRBD1	NA	TRBJ1-5	CASSKDRGGNQPQHF	TGTGCCAGCAGTAAGGACAGGGGAGGGAATCAGCCCCAGCATTTT
TRBV4-2	NA	NA	TRBJ2-5	CASSRNSLQETQYF	TGTGCCAGCAGCCGAAATTCCCTACAAGAGACCCAGTACTTC
TRBV7-9	NA	NA	TRBJ1-1	CASAGRVNTEAFF	TGTGCCTCGGCCGGCAGGGTGAACACTGAAGCTTTCTTT
TRBV25-1	NA	NA	TRBJ1-2	CASSAPGAGSSYTF	TGTGCCAGCAGTGCCCCAGGGGCAGGGTCAAGCTACACCTTC
TRBV27	NA	NA	TRBJ2-7	CASSLPTSRYEQYF	TGTGCCAGCAGTCTCCCGACTAGTAGGTACGAGCAGTACTTC
TRBV23-1	NA	NA	TRBJ2-7	CASSQSPWEQYF	TGCGCCAGCAGTCAGTCCCCTTGGGAGCAGTACTTC
TRBV2	TRBD2	few	TRBJ2-3	CASSHSSGGASDTQYF	TGTGCCAGCAGTCACTCTAGCGGGGGGGCCTCAGATACGCAGTATTTT
TRBV30	NA	NA	TRBJ1-5	CAWSVGVTDNQPQHF	TGTGCCTGGAGTGTAGGGGTGACAGATAATCAGCCCCAGCATTTT
TRBV10-3	NA	few	TRBJ1-5	CAISEFGGNSNQPQHF	TGTGCCATCAGTGAATTTGGAGGGAACAGCAATCAGCCCCAGCATTTT
TRBV14	NA	NA	TRBJ2-1	CASSPIGGGVLNEQFF	TGTGCCAGCAGCCCGATAGGGGGTGGAGTTTTGAATGAGCAGTTCTTC
TRBV6-6	TRBD1	NA	TRBJ1-3	CASSRGTGGAGNTIYF	TGTGCCAGCAGTCGGGGGACAGGGGGCGCTGGAAACACCATATATTTT
TRBV28	TRBD2	NA	TRBJ2-3	CASSQLTSGNTDTQYF	TGTGCCAGCAGTCAATTGACTAGCGGTAACACAGATACGCAGTATTTT
TRBV11-2	NA	NA	TRBJ1-6	CASSLDRRGGDNSPLHF	TGTGCCAGCAGCTTAGATAGGAGAGGAGGAGATAATTCACCCCTCCACTTT
TRBV18	NA	NA	TRBJ2-5	CASSPGLQETQYF	TGTGCCAGCTCGCCGGGCCTCCAAGAGACCCAGTACTTC
TRBV6-5	NA	NA	TRBJ2-3	CASSYRGLPPDTQYF	TGTGCCAGCAGTTACCGGGGGCTCCCCCCAGATACGCAGTATTTT
TRBV6-6	NA	NA	TRBJ2-2	CASSYWDTGELFF	TGTGCCAGCAGTTACTGGGACACCGGGGAGCTGTTTTTT
TRBV7-2	NA	NA	TRBJ2-1	CASSLWREAYNEQFF	TGTGCCAGCAGCTTATGGAGGGAGGCCTACAATGAGCAGTTCTTC
TRBV6-1	TRBD1	NA	TRBJ2-2	CASTQGAWGGELFF	TGTGCCAGCACCCAGGGGGCTTGGGGCGGGGAGCTGTTTTTT
TRBV7-2	NA	NA	TRBJ2-1	CASSWGSYNEQFF	TGTGCCAGCAGCTGGGGCTCCTACAATGAGCAGTTCTTC
TRBV19	NA	NA	TRBJ1-5	CASSSSPTAVGNQPQHF	TGTGCCAGTAGTTCATCCCCGACAGCAGTGGGAAATCAGCCCCAGCATTTT
TRBV18	TRBD1	NA	TRBJ2-7	CASSRGGQGMREQYF	TGTGCCAGCTCACGGGGTGGACAGGGAATGAGGGAGCAGTACTTC
TRBV5-6	TRBD2	NA	TRBJ2-7	CASSLKSPSGESSYEQYF	TGTGCCAGCAGCCTGAAAAGTCCAAGCGGGGAGAGCTCCTACGAGCAGTACTTC
TRBV11-2	NA	NA	TRBJ2-5	CASSRVQETQYF	TGTGCCAGCAGCAGGGTCCAAGAGACCCAGTACTTC
TRBV11-2	TRBD2	NA	TRBJ2-1	CASSLDGTSGYNEQFF	TGTGCCAGCAGCTTAGATGGGACTAGCGGTTACAATGAGCAGTTCTTC